The entry below describes one T cell receptor beta chain. Its antigen remains unknown. CDR3 length equals 18 residues. Per germline, CDR1 SGHTA and CDR2 FQGNSA. V shed 1 base and J 4 bases; nucleotides not matched to a gene: 11. The data derive from a study of B cell selection in AIRE deficiency. Study conclusions and caveats: Healthy Tconv contained around two fifths of shared healthy Treg sequences; only TCRbeta sequenced. Of more than 3,000 shared Treg TCRbeta sequences, over 25% were healthy-only, just over 9% patient-only. Around 31% of healthy-shared Treg TCRbeta sequences appeared in patient Tconv cells. Shared Treg sequences were biased toward short CDR3s with few non-templated nucleotide insertions.

Assay used: immunoSEQ multiplex PCR; TCRdb lists only in-frame clones, some missing. Of tens of thousands of clones in the sample, approximately 96% are singletons; the top ten hold approximately 0.2%. Conventional CD4 T cells were sorted as CD4+CD127+ cells. The clonotype was recovered from a human donor in good health. The genes are TRBV7-2 and TRBJ2-3, with 10 bases matching TRBD1. Input material: CD4+CD127+ conventional T cells sorted from PBMCs. The CDR3 sequence is CASSLGVLGQGLSDTQYF. For the CDR3, the DNA is TGTGCCAGCAGCTTAGGAGTTTTGGGACAGGGGCTTTCAGATACGCAGTATTTT.